This entry lists 3 T cell receptor beta chains sequenced from one sample in a study of blood T cell repertoires in COVID-19 (dated by TCRdb to 2018 to 2021). The receptor library was made with the immunoSEQ multiplex PCR assay. The source is immuneACCESS, and TCRdb retained only in-frame sequences with V and J called. Part of the clones is not carried over; for the studies checked, unresolved V genes explain less than half of this, and the remainder is unexplained. The sample table shows fewer than 250,000 clones, and approximately 84% are seen once. The ten most abundant clones make up around 10% of the sample. What was sequenced was peripheral blood. The receptors were sampled from a man between 50 and 59 years old with COVID-19, enrolled during active disease.

This chain joins TRBV19 and TRBJ1-5; D might be TRBD1 (5 bases). The CDR3 length is 15 residues. Germline CDR1 reads LNHDA; CDR2 reads SQIVND (reference sequence). V dropped 1 base and J dropped 6 bases, with 13 bases sitting between them. The CDR3 is CASSIVGQGSQPQHF. In DNA form, the CDR3 reads TGTGCCAGTAGTATAGTGGGGCAGGGAAGTCAGCCCCAGCATTTT.

This rearrangement joins TRBV5-1 to TRBJ1-5, with a tentative D call TRBD1 (6 bases). Between the trimmed V and J ends, which lost 0 bases and 5 bases, there was a span of 9 bases. The CDR3 is 14 residues long. CDR1 and CDR2 (germline): SGHRS, YFSETQ. The CDR3 loop is CASSLVAGDQPQHF. The CDR3 region has the DNA TGCGCCAGCAGCTTGGTTGCAGGGGATCAGCCCCAGCATTTT.

The genes are TRBV6-6 and TRBJ2-7, with D possibly matching TRBD1 (5 bases). V was cut by 5 bases and J by 2 bases, with 22 bases left in between. Germline V CDR1 and CDR2: MNHNY, SVGAGI (reference sequence). The CDR3 covers 17 residues. The DNA of the CDR3 is TGTGCCAGCAGTCTCAGCAGGGTCGAGGTTCGACCCTACGAGCAGTACTTC. As protein: CASSLSRVEVRPYEQYF.